This T cell receptor beta chain was captured by sequencing in a study of blood T cells in healthy people across ages (dated by TCRdb to 2014 to 2015). About the investigation overall: In model experiments, template switching captured roughly one uniquely barcoded TCR beta cDNA molecule for every two T cells. Using deep sequencing normalized with unique cDNA molecular identifiers, the study measured how TCR beta repertoire diversity changes with age. The donors were split into four age groups: young (average about 16 years), middle-aged (about 40), aged (more than 55) and long-lived (over 80). To avoid experimental bias, donors of different ages were randomly spread across the sequencing lanes. Two additional independent replicas of 1 million unique cDNA reads from the same blood draw were analyzed for two donors (one aged 18 to 30 and one aged 80 or older).

Preparation of the library involved 5' RACE. The listed sequencing device is Illumina HiSeq 2500. A second PCR of roughly 6 to 12 cycles was run with a J-beta primer mix and a sample-barcoded 5' primer. A template-switch 5' adaptor carrying 12 random nucleotides introduced a unique molecular identifier onto each TCR beta cDNA molecule. Each sample yielded at least 3 million CDR3-containing paired-end reads. The Mint cDNA synthesis kit, primed by a TRBC-specific oligonucleotide, was used to synthesize first-strand cDNA from all RNA. All cDNA was treated with uracil-DNA glycosylase and then went through a first 18-cycle PCR with the universal primers M1SS and BC2_uni_R. As for how the authors treated the data: Normalization of each sample was performed by random selection of 1 million high-quality reads, each carrying a distinct molecular identifier. Reads with shared molecular identifiers were discarded instead of being binned into consensus sequences. MiTCR, set to a Q25 quality threshold and the strictest error-elimination algorithm, was used for CDR3 identification, clonotype clustering and error correction. A nonparametric unseen species model with Euler transformation was used to estimate lower-bound total TCR beta diversity. TCRdb reprocessed the public reads (quality trimming at Q25 with fastp, clone calling with MiXCR) and kept in-frame beta chains. Every CDR3 protein is listed once, alongside the most common genes and DNA of its rows. TCRdb, not the original authors, processed these V and J calls. In this sample the table shows some 1.5 million distinct CDR3 sequences, over 25% of which occur a single time. The ten most abundant clones make up over 7% of the sample.

General findings and caveats noted by the study authors: Observed TCR beta diversity correlated strongly with the percentage of naive T cells measured by flow cytometry. Because profiling used bulk unsorted PBMCs, naive and antigen-experienced compartments could not be compared conclusively. The CMV infection status of donors was not known, potentially confounding age-related changes in expanded clonotypes. Observed TCR beta diversity per million T cells fell roughly linearly with age, and a significant reduction was already apparent by age around 40. The long-lived group showed more naive CD4+ T cells, fewer expanded clones and increased TCR diversity than the aged group, suggesting age selection. Estimates of total diversity based on one million sequenced T cells were considered lower bounds and underestimates.

Per the germline V gene, MDHEN is the CDR1 and SYDVKM is the CDR2. Taken from cysteine to phenylalanine, the CDR3 has 16 residues. Just CDR3 DNA is preserved here, 48 bases in frame from base 1. Here V drops 6 bases and J drops 3 bases, and the junction holds 14 bases not matched to any gene. A note on this clonotype: Its specific antigen is unknown. No base quality values were provided; no much bigger clone lies one nucleotide off.

Systemically healthy Caucasian individuals from Russia, 39 in total and aged about 6 to 95 years, were included as donors. Ten milliliters of peripheral blood were drawn from each donor into EDTA-treated Vacutainer tubes. Ficoll-Paque density-gradient centrifugation was used to isolate PBMCs, with at least 6.5 million per sample. Trizol reagent was used to extract total RNA from the PBMCs, yielding at least 6 micrograms per sample. For every donor, flow cytometry on a PBMC aliquot measured the percentage of naive CD45RAhigh/CD27high T cells. The V and J genes are TRBV28 and TRBJ2-7; 7 bases in the middle match TRBD2. This TCR was recovered from a woman aged 25 to 45 in good health. Source material: blood. The base sequence is TGTGCCAGCAGCACCGGGGGGAGGAGTCGTGGCTACGAGCAGTACTTC. Its translation is CASSTGGRSRGYEQYF.